These 15 T cell receptor beta chains were all obtained from the same sample, sequenced in a study of shared clonotypes between healthy human individuals. Generated by immunoSEQ multiplex PCR, the TCRdb table keeps only in-frame clones and is missing some. Of around 88,000 clones listed, approximately 63% are singletons. The sequenced sample consisted of memory CD8+ T cells sorted from blood. Subset indicated: CD45RO+ cells pooled with CCR7-negative TemRA cells. These receptors originate from a man younger than 40 in good health.

The chain has TRBV11-3 and TRBJ2-1; D possibly matches TRBD1 or TRBD2 (5 bases each). Per the germline V gene, CDR1 is SGHNT and CDR2 is YENEEA. The V end lost 5 bases, the J end lost 5 bases, and 19 bases lay between the germline ends. The CDR3 runs to 16 residues. The CDR3 DNA sequence: TGTGCCAGCAGCCCAGGTCAGCGAGGGGCCAACAATGAGCAGTTCTTC. Translation gives CASSPGQRGANNEQFF.

This clone has only a few counts. V and J are TRBV28 and TRBJ1-5; D is unclear. The germline V gene has CDR1 MDHEN and CDR2 SYDVKM. V was clipped by 5 bases and J by 7 bases, with 18 bases between them. The CDR3 covers 15 residues. This chain's CDR3 is CASSPKAGYGQPQHF. The CDR3 region has the DNA TGTGCCAGCAGTCCCAAGGCGGGGTACGGCCAGCCCCAGCATTTT.

The chain joins TRBV11-3 to TRBJ1-1, with no clear D. Germline values: CDR1 SGHNT, CDR2 YENEEA. The CDR3 runs to 13 residues. V lost 2 bases, J lost 8 bases, and 12 bases lay in between. CDR3 coding DNA: TGTGCCAGCAGCTTAAGAGGAGGGAGGGAAGCTTTCTTT. Its protein product is CASSLRGGREAFF.

The chain employs TRBV25-1 and TRBJ2-1; D call uncertain. Trimming left V 6 bases short and J 7 bases short, with 13 bases between. The germline gives CDR1 MGHDK, CDR2 SYGVNS. The CDR3 runs to 13 residues. CDR3 coding DNA: TGTGCCAGCAGCGTAACGATGGGGAATGAGCAGTTCTTC. Residues: CASSVTMGNEQFF. Looking up the rest from reference TRBV25-1 and TRBJ2-1 gives the full variable domain: EADIYQTPRYLVIGTGKKITLECSQTMGHDKMYWYQQDPGMELHLIHYSYGVNSTEKGDLSSESTVSRIRTEHFPLTLESARPSHTSQYLCASSVTMGNEQFFGPGTRLTVL.

This chain uses TRBV28 with TRBJ2-1; 9 positions agree with TRBD1. V shed 5 bases and J 4 bases; nucleotides not matched to a gene: 21. This CDR3 is built from 20 residues. Per the germline V gene, CDR1 is MDHEN and CDR2 is SYDVKM. This CDR3 reads CASSPLTGQGALLGYNEQFF. The CDR3, as DNA: TGTGCCAGCAGTCCCCTGACGGGACAGGGTGCCCTGCTGGGATACAATGAGCAGTTCTTC.

This rearrangement joins TRBV6-4 to TRBJ2-3; D is tentatively TRBD1 or TRBD2 (5 bases each). The germline CDR1 and CDR2 sequences are MRHNA and SNTAGT. CDR3 length equals 16 residues. Trimming left V 3 bases short and J 3 bases short, with 16 bases between. The chain's CDR3 is CASSEGASSYTDTQYF. The CDR3 DNA follows: TGTGCCAGCAGTGAAGGGGCTAGCAGCTATACAGATACGCAGTATTTT.

The V gene is TRBV7-6, the J gene TRBJ2-6; D not resolved. The CDR3 contains 17 residues. The V end was cut by 5 bases, the J end by 5 bases, with 19 bases between. The germline V gene has CDR1 SGHVS and CDR2 FNYEAQ. CDR3 nucleotide sequence: TGTGCCAGCAGCGCGTATCGCTCACAAAGTCGGGCCAACGTCCTGACTTTC. It codes for CASSAYRSQSRANVLTF.

The J gene is TRBJ2-7, the V gene TRBV7-6; D perhaps matches TRBD2 (6 bases). The ends were cut back, 5 bases at V and 3 bases at J, with 17 bases in the middle. The CDR3 sequence is 15 residues long. In germline, CDR1 is SGHVS, CDR2 FNYEAQ. For the CDR3, the DNA is TGTGCCAGCAGCGCCGTCGGAGGGCAGGACTACGAGCAGTACTTC. It translates to CASSAVGGQDYEQYF. Full variable domain (missing parts from reference TRBV7-6 and TRBJ2-7): GAGVSQSPRYKVTKRGQDVALRCDPISGHVSLYWYRQALGQGPEFLTYFNYEAQQDKSGLPNDRFSAERPEGSISTLTIQRTEQRDSAMYRCASSAVGGQDYEQYFGPGTRLTVT.

In its sample, this clone was seen many times. V is TRBV5-4 and J is TRBJ2-2; 8 bases are shared with TRBD2. V gave up 2 bases and J gave up 5 bases; unmatched junction bases: 5. The germline CDR1 and CDR2 sequences are SGHNT and YYREEE (reference sequence). The CDR3 spans 15 residues. CDR3 amino acids: CASSFELAETGELFF. Here the CDR3 DNA reads TGTGCCAGCAGCTTTGAACTAGCGGAAACCGGGGAGCTGTTTTTT.

The chain couples TRBV19 to TRBJ2-3, with 9 positions matching TRBD1. The CDR3 consists of 15 residues. Looked up from germline, CDR1 is LNHDA and CDR2 is SQIVND (reference sequence). Losses at the gene ends were 5 bases for V and 2 bases for J; bases not matched to a gene: 5. This CDR3 is CASSPGTGHTDTQYF. CDR3 nucleotides: TGTGCCAGTAGTCCAGGGACAGGGCACACAGATACGCAGTATTTT.

This chain joins TRBV6-4 and TRBJ2-1; 7 bases agree with TRBD1. The CDR3 is 13 amino acids. Germline V gives CDR1 MRHNA, CDR2 SNTAGT. V lost 2 bases, J lost 5 bases, and 0 bases stayed unmatched. Written as DNA, the CDR3 is TGTGCCAGCAGTGACAGGGGGCACAATGAGCAGTTCTTC. Its translation: CASSDRGHNEQFF.

This clone has ten or more counts. This chain connects TRBV28 to TRBJ2-7; TRBD1 aligns across 8 bases. The germline gives CDR1 MDHEN, CDR2 SYDVKM. The CDR3 totals 14 residues. Unmatched junction bases numbered 5, after V lost 4 bases and J lost 3 bases. For the CDR3, the DNA is TGTGCCAGCAGTTCCGGGACAGGCCACTACGAGCAGTACTTC. Protein product: CASSSGTGHYEQYF. Full variable domain (rest looked up from reference TRBV28 and TRBJ2-7): DVKVTQSSRYLVKRTGEKVFLECVQDMDHENMFWYRQDPGLGLRLIYFSYDVKMKEKGDIPEGYSVSREKKERFSLILESASTNQTSMYLCASSSGTGHYEQYFGPGTRLTVT.

The chain carries TRBV19 and TRBJ1-5; the D gene is possibly TRBD1 (6 bases). Deletions cut 4 bases from V and 2 bases from J, with 15 bases between. The CDR3 contains 16 residues. Per germline, CDR1 LNHDA and CDR2 SQIVND (reference sequence). CDR3: CASSRRTAGGNQPQHF. In DNA, the CDR3 is TGTGCCAGTAGTAGGCGGACAGCCGGGGGCAATCAGCCCCAGCATTTT.

V gene TRBV9 combines with J gene TRBJ2-1; the D gene is possibly TRBD2 (6 bases). The CDR3 runs to 16 residues. The V gene's germline CDR1 is SGDLS and CDR2 YYNGEE. The ends were cut back, 3 bases at V and 3 bases at J, with 16 bases in the middle. This CDR3 reads CASSGGRLALYNEQFF. CDR3 coding DNA: TGTGCCAGCAGCGGGGGTAGGCTAGCGCTCTACAATGAGCAGTTCTTC.

V gene TRBV6-6 combines with J gene TRBJ2-3; D is unresolved. The germline V gene encodes CDR1 MNHNY and CDR2 SVGAGI (reference sequence). This CDR3 has 15 residues. V was pared by 1 base and J by 1 base, with 9 bases between. The CDR3: CASSYLGGGTDTQYF. CDR3 nucleotides: TGTGCCAGCAGTTACTTGGGTGGGGGCACAGATACGCAGTATTTT.